Listed below are T cell receptor beta chains from one sample, sequenced in a study of T cell responses to AZD1222 COVID-19 vaccine. Sequencing was performed with immunoSEQ multiplex PCR; in TCRdb, only in-frame clones are kept and a portion is missing. Of roughly 150,000 clones in the sample, 90% to 95% were seen once. The sample was peripheral blood, taken on day 0 of AZD1222 vaccination. These receptor sequences come from an adult in good health. CDR3s include the opening cysteine and the closing phenylalanine or tryptophan. Each record gives: V gene, clone size, J gene, D gene, CDR3 DNA, CDR3 protein. The D gene is left open where the match is weak. Not all rows give a size; the values are once, few, many and, for expanded clones, a class.

TRBV6-5	few	TRBJ2-5	.	TGTGCCAGCAGGAGTACCACCGTGGGGGAGACCCAGTACTTC	CASRSTTVGETQYF
TRBV30	.	TRBJ1-6	.	TGTGCCTGCGCCAGGGAGGCTAGTTCACCCCTCCACTTT	CACAREASSPLHF
TRBV7-9	.	TRBJ2-2	.	TGTGCCAGCAGGCCCCGGGACGGGAGAACCGGGGAGCTGTTTTTT	CASRPRDGRTGELFF
TRBV10-3	once	TRBJ1-1	.	TGTGCCATCACCCAAGGGCTCGGCACTGAAGCTTTCTTT	CAITQGLGTEAFF
TRBV7-2	.	TRBJ2-3	.	TGTGCCAGCAGGCGTCTAAGCACAGATACGCAGTATTTT	CASRRLSTDTQYF
TRBV19	.	TRBJ1-4	.	TGTGCCAGTAGGGAAGGCCCGACAACTAATGAAAAACTGTTTTTT	CASREGPTTNEKLFF
TRBV27	.	TRBJ2-7	.	TGTGCCTGTAGGGGGGGGAGCGGGTCCTACGAGCAGTACTTC	CACRGGSGSYEQYF
TRBV27	.	TRBJ2-1	.	TGTGCCAGCAGTCCCCGCAGCTTAAGGGTCCATGAGCAGTTCTTC	CASSPRSLRVHEQFF
TRBV5-6	.	TRBJ2-3	TRBD1	TGTGCCAGCAGCTTGGCCGGGACAGGGAGGACAGATACGCAGTATTTT	CASSLAGTGRTDTQYF
TRBV12-3/TRBV12-4	.	TRBJ1-1	.	TGTGCCAGCAGTTTAGCGCCAGGTCGGGCTTTCTTT	CASSLAPGRAFF
TRBV30	.	TRBJ1-2	TRBD1	TGTGCCTGGAGCCTGGGACAGATCTATGGCTACACCTTC	CAWSLGQIYGYTF
TRBV6-2/TRBV6-3	.	TRBJ2-7	.	TGTGCCAGCAGTTTCCAGCGGTCCTACGAGCAGTACTTC	CASSFQRSYEQYF
TRBV19	few	TRBJ1-1	.	TGTGCCAGTAGTACGGATAAGGACACTGAAGCTTTCTTT	CASSTDKDTEAFF
TRBV7-9	once	TRBJ1-2	TRBD1	TGTGCCAGCAGCTTAGGAAGGGGGCCAGAAGGCTACACCTTC	CASSLGRGPEGYTF
TRBV19	.	TRBJ2-3	.	TGTGCCAGTAGTATCCAGCGGCAGTATTTT	CASSIQRQYF
TRBV28	.	TRBJ2-3	TRBD2	TGTGCCAGCAGATGGTCCGGGACTAGACCAGATACGCAGTATTTT	CASRWSGTRPDTQYF
TRBV7-2	once	TRBJ2-2	TRBD2	TGTGCCAGCAGCCGGGAGGGCCTTCGCACCGGGGAGCTGTTTTTT	CASSREGLRTGELFF
TRBV14	once	TRBJ1-1	.	TGTGCCAGCAGTCGAGGGCTGGCACTTGAAGCTTTCTTT	CASSRGLALEAFF
TRBV9	few	TRBJ1-1	TRBD1	TGTGCCAGCAGCGCCGAGGGGGCTCTGAACACTGAAGCTTTCTTT	CASSAEGALNTEAFF
TRBV11-2	once	TRBJ1-1	.	TGTGCCAGCAGCTTAGCCGGAAGCGGGGGATCGGCTGAAGCTTTCTTT	CASSLAGSGGSAEAFF
TRBV29-1	.	TRBJ1-1	TRBD1	TGCAGCGTTGAAGACTGGGGGCCCAACAGGGGCGCGAGTAACACTGAAGCTTTCTTT	CSVEDWGPNRGASNTEAFF
TRBV11-2	.	TRBJ1-2	.	TGTGCCAGCAGCTTAGATTCGGGGGGGTATGGCTACACCTTC	CASSLDSGGYGYTF
TRBV7-6	.	TRBJ2-3	TRBD1	TGTGCCAGCAGCTTAGAGGTGTTAGGGACAGGGGCCAGTCCAACGCAGTATTTT	CASSLEVLGTGASPTQYF
TRBV11-2	few	TRBJ2-7	.	TGTGCCAGCAGCCACGGCGTCTACGAGCAGTACTTC	CASSHGVYEQYF
TRBV12-3/TRBV12-4	.	TRBJ2-7	.	TGTGCCAGCAGCAGGACACGTTACGAGCAGTACTTC	CASSRTRYEQYF
TRBV5-6	.	TRBJ1-2	TRBD1	TGTGCCAGCAGTTTCCGGGACAGGGACTATGGCTACACCTTC	CASSFRDRDYGYTF
TRBV5-6	.	TRBJ1-5	.	TGTGCCAGCAGCTTGGGGCCCAGTTCTTCTAAGCAGCCCCAGCATTTT	CASSLGPSSSKQPQHF
TRBV18	.	TRBJ2-1	.	TGTGCCAGCTCACCGGTGGCGAGCTCCTACAATGAGCAGTTCTTC	CASSPVASSYNEQFF
TRBV27	.	TRBJ1-1	.	TGTGCCAGCAGCTCCCTCGGGGGTACTACTGAAGCTTTCTTT	CASSSLGGTTEAFF
TRBV4-1	.	TRBJ2-7	.	TGCGCCAGCAGCCAAGTAGCGTCCTACGAGCAGTACTTC	CASSQVASYEQYF
TRBV14	few	TRBJ2-2	.	TGTGCCAGCAGCCAAGATTATATAGGGCTTTTGGGAACCGGGGAGCTGTTTTTT	CASSQDYIGLLGTGELFF
TRBV6-5	.	TRBJ1-6	TRBD1	TGTGCCAGCAGTAGTCGGACAGGGACGAATTCACCCCTCCACTTT	CASSSRTGTNSPLHF
TRBV6-5	.	TRBJ2-3	TRBD1	TGTGCCAGCAGTTACGCAGTCGACAGGGCAGATACGCAGTATTTT	CASSYAVDRADTQYF
TRBV27	.	TRBJ1-1	.	TGTGCCAGCACCGCCCCCCGGGGGGACACTGAAGCTTTCTTT	CASTAPRGDTEAFF
TRBV6-5	.	TRBJ2-7	TRBD1	TGTGCCAGCAGTTTCGGACAGGTTGGGTACGAGCAGTACTTC	CASSFGQVGYEQYF
TRBV30	.	TRBJ2-7	.	TGTGCCTGGAGTGTACTAGTCTACGAGCAGTACTTC	CAWSVLVYEQYF
TRBV6-5	.	TRBJ1-1	.	TGTGCCAGCTTTTTTCTGGGCACTGAAGCTTTCTTT	CASFFLGTEAFF
TRBV7-2	.	TRBJ2-3	.	TGTGCCAGCAGCATGAAGACGGGAGAAGTGAATACGCAGTATTTT	CASSMKTGEVNTQYF
TRBV4-3	.	TRBJ1-2	.	TGCGCCAGCAGCCGAACGTCGGGCACCTTCAGCTACACCTTC	CASSRTSGTFSYTF
TRBV6-5	once	TRBJ1-2	.	TGTGCCAGCATCGAGGGGGGGCGGCGTGGCTACACCTTC	CASIEGGRRGYTF
TRBV4-1	.	TRBJ1-5	.	TGCGCCAGCAGCCCCATGCAGGGCAATAGCAATCAGCCCCAGCATTTT	CASSPMQGNSNQPQHF
TRBV15	.	TRBJ1-2	.	TGTGCCACCAGCACCCTATCAAACGTGGCCGCCAGGGGCTACACCTTC	CATSTLSNVAARGYTF
TRBV6-1	.	TRBJ1-5	.	TGTGCCAGCAGTGAAGCTGGGGTCAGCAATCAGCCCCAGCATTTT	CASSEAGVSNQPQHF
TRBV18	.	TRBJ2-7	.	TGTGCCAGCTCACCAAGGGGCAGAGCCTACGAGCAGTACTTC	CASSPRGRAYEQYF
TRBV4-3	.	TRBJ1-5	TRBD1	TGCGCCAGCAGCCCCGACAGGGGACCTAATCAGCCCCAGCATTTT	CASSPDRGPNQPQHF